This T cell receptor (beta chain) was sequenced during a study of response to subunit inactivated influenza vaccine. Study-wide results and limits: Each seasonal influenza vaccination, the authors suggested, recruits few new T cells.

The ends were cut back, 6 bases at V and 7 bases at J, with 19 bases in the middle. Germline V gene lookup returns CDR1 MDHEN and CDR2 SYDVKM. The CDR3 sequence is 15 residues long. This clonotype was seen only a few times. Antigen specificity is unknown. MiXCR, applied by TCRdb to the RT-PCR reads, yields one record per CDR3 protein. The sample comprises roughly 650,000 distinct CDR3 sequences, around 16% of which are singletons, and approximately 10% rests with the top ten. The sample in question was PBMCs from blood, obtained about 11 days after vaccination. This rearrangement joins TRBV28 to TRBJ1-5; D ambiguous. The sequence came from a man in his forties or fifties who received an inactivated influenza vaccine. CDR3 nucleotide sequence: TGTGCCAGCAGGAAGACCGCGGGTCCGGGACAGCCCCAGCATTTT. Its translation: CASRKTAGPGQPQHF.